The 17 T cell receptor beta chains below were found in one sample sequenced in a study of blood T cells in healthy people across ages. A second PCR of 7 to 11 cycles used a sample-barcoded 5' primer and a J-beta primer mix. Using its own MiXCR run on the 5' RACE reads, TCRdb lists one record per CDR3 protein. The repertoire has about 780,000 distinct CDR3 sequences, more than 35% of them found once; the top ten carry roughly 18%. The sequenced sample consisted of blood. The receptors originated from a man older than 75 in good health.

The chain has TRBV21-1 and TRBJ2-7; TRBD2, as called in the table, went unchecked against the DNA. TRBV21-1 counts as a pseudogene. The CDR3 is 20 amino acids. The CDR3: CASSTSPGTSGMTSYNEQYF. The CDR3 DNA reads as TGTGCCAGCAGCACCTCACCCGGGACTAGCGGGATGACATCCTACAATGAGCAGTACTTC.

The V call is TRBV7-9, the J call TRBJ1-4, with unresolved D. The V and J ends lost 2 bases and 10 bases respectively, with 11 bases between them. The germline V gene has CDR1 SEHNR and CDR2 FQNEAQ (reference sequence). The CDR3 loop spans 13 amino acids. The CDR3 nucleotides are TGTGCCAGCAGCTTAAGGTCCCCCGGAAAACTGTTTTTT. This gives the protein CASSLRSPGKLFF. The full variable domain, rest sourced from reference TRBV7-9 and TRBJ1-4, is DTGVSQNPRHKITKRGQNVTFRCDPISEHNRLYWYRQTLGQGPEFLTYFQNEAQLEKSRLLSDRFSAERPKGSFSTLEIQRTEQGDSAMYLCASSLRSPGKLFFGSGTQLSVL.

V and J are TRBV12-3 or TRBV12-4 and TRBJ1-2; the D is unclear. V gave up 4 bases and J gave up 4 bases, with 10 bases separating them. The CDR3 extends over 13 amino acids. In DNA form, the CDR3 reads TGTGCCAGCAGTTCCCCAGCCACCTATGGCTACACCTTC. Protein: CASSSPATYGYTF.

The chain couples TRBV29-1 to TRBJ2-7, with D possibly being TRBD1 or TRBD2 (6 bases each). Between the trimmed V and J ends, which lost 4 bases and 7 bases, there was a span of 14 bases. This CDR3 region has 12 residues. The germline gives CDR1 SQVTM, CDR2 ANQGSEA. The CDR3, as DNA: TGCAGCGTTGGGAGGGGGTCGGGGGAGCAGTACTTC. Encoded protein: CSVGRGSGEQYF.

The chain carries TRBV6-5 and TRBJ2-7; TRBD2 might be the D (5 bases). CDR3 length: 11 amino acids. From germline, CDR1 is MNHEY and CDR2 SVGAGI. V dropped 7 bases and J dropped 7 bases, with 11 bases sitting between them. CDR3 sequence (DNA): TGTGCCAGCACCAACCGGGGAGAGCAGTACTTC. This translates into CASTNRGEQYF.

This sequence joins TRBV6-2 or TRBV6-3 and TRBJ2-1; 12 bases align to TRBD2. CDR1 is MNHEY, CDR2 SVGEGT, per germline. The length of the CDR3 is 14 residues. Trimming took 0 bases from V and 14 from J; bases not matched to a gene: 5. CDR3 sequence: CASSYSTSGRKKFF. In nucleotides, the CDR3 is TGTGCCAGCAGTTACTCGACTAGCGGGAGAAAGAAGTTCTTC.

CDR3 sequence reads: CASSQDPASPGGEQYF. The CDR3 DNA sequence: TGCGCCAGCAGCCAAGATCCGGCCAGCCCCGGCGGTGAGCAGTACTTC. This chain links TRBV4-3 with TRBJ2-5; D gene uncertain. V was trimmed by 0 bases and J by 11 bases, leaving 22 bases between them. This CDR3 has 16 residues. CDR1 LGHNA and CDR2 YSLEER come from the germline V gene.

The chain is built from TRBV7-2 and TRBJ2-2; 14 bases fit TRBD2. Looked up from germline, CDR1 is SGHTA and CDR2 is FQGNSA. The CDR3 runs 16 residues. The V gene end was trimmed by 1 base and the J gene end by 8 bases; junction bases not matched to a gene: 3. CDR3: CASSLGLAGGLGELFF. The DNA of the CDR3 is TGTGCCAGCAGCTTAGGACTAGCGGGAGGGCTTGGGGAGCTGTTTTTT. The full variable domain, completed using reference TRBV7-2 and TRBJ2-2, is GAGVSQSPSNKVTEKGKDVELRCDPISGHTALYWYRQSLGQGLEFLIYFQGNSAPDKSGLPSDRFSAERTGGSVSTLTIQRTQQEDSAVYLCASSLGLAGGLGELFFGEGSRLTVL.

In the case of this clonotype: Germline and junction disagree at one end, which may indicate a read error. CDR3 amino acids: CASSLRVRADAQYF. DNA for the CDR3: TGTGCCAGCAGTTTGAGGGTGAGAGCAGATGCGCAGTATTTT. This sequence joins TRBV12-3 or TRBV12-4 and TRBJ2-3, with a possible D match to TRBD2 (5 bases). The CDR3 has 14 amino acids.

This clonotype was picked up many times. The chain has TRBV7-9 and TRBJ2-1; the D gene could be TRBD1 or TRBD2 (5 bases each). The length of the CDR3 is 16 residues. V lost 1 base and J 6 bases, leaving 16 bases between the germline ends. CDR1 and CDR2 (germline): SEHNR, FQNEAQ (reference sequence). The CDR3 DNA reads TGTGCCAGCAGCTTAGTCGCCGGGGCCTTTTCCAATGAGCAGTTCTTC. It encodes CASSLVAGAFSNEQFF.

The rearrangement links TRBV6-5 to TRBJ1-2; D remains unclear. The germline V gene encodes CDR1 MNHEY and CDR2 SVGAGI. The length of the CDR3 is 14 residues. Deletions cut 2 bases from V and 4 bases from J, with 11 bases between. The CDR3 DNA reads TGTGCCAGCAGTTACGACCTTTCGGGCTATGGCTACACCTTC. Residues: CASSYDLSGYGYTF.

This clonotype was found many times. A much bigger clone sits one base away, suggesting this may be a read error. The genes are TRBV30 and TRBJ1-2; D possibly corresponds to TRBD1 (5 bases). The CDR3 has 12 amino acids. Per germline, CDR1 GTSNPN and CDR2 SVGIG (reference sequence). CDR3 loop: CAGSPDTYGYTF. DNA for the CDR3: TGTGCCGGGAGTCCGGACACCTATGGCTACACCTTC.

V and J are TRBV7-3 and TRBJ2-5, with 16 positions matching TRBD2. This CDR3 has 17 amino acids. Looked up from germline, CDR1 is SGHTA and CDR2 is FQGTGA. V lost 5 bases to trimming and J lost 11 bases; unmatched junction nucleotides: 14. CDR3 bases: TGTGCCAGCAGCCCTAGGGGACTAGCGGGAGGGCCTAATGAGCAGTACTTC. Translating it yields CASSPRGLAGGPNEQYF.

The chain carries TRBV7-2 and TRBJ2-5; D tentatively reads TRBD1 or TRBD2 (5 bases each). The ends were cut back, 0 bases at V and 2 bases at J, with 19 bases in the middle. The germline V gene has CDR1 SGHTA and CDR2 FQGNSA. This CDR3 region has 18 residues. The CDR3 is CASSLAQPGAMGQETQYF. The CDR3 nucleotides are TGTGCCAGCAGCTTAGCCCAACCCGGGGCTATGGGGCAAGAGACCCAGTACTTC.

There are a few counts of this clonotype. This chain links TRBV15 with TRBJ1-2; D gene ambiguous. The CDR3 is 13 residues long. The germline CDR1 and CDR2 sequences are LNHNV and YYDKDF (reference sequence). V shed 0 bases and J shed 7 bases, with 9 bases lying between them. In nucleotides, the CDR3 is TGTGCCACCAGCAGAGACCCATTTAGTGGCTACACCTTC. Residues: CATSRDPFSGYTF.

The V and J genes are TRBV2 and TRBJ1-2; D gene uncertain. This CDR3 comprises 12 residues. The V and J ends lost 9 bases and 4 bases respectively, with 12 bases between them. The germline CDR1 and CDR2 sequences are SNHLY and FYNNEI. The CDR3 DNA reads as TGTGCCAGGGAGCAGGTTTCCTATGGCTACACCTTC. Protein product: CAREQVSYGYTF.

This chain uses TRBV9 with TRBJ1-3, with D unclear. V lost 4 bases to trimming and J lost 1 base, with 15 bases between them. The CDR3 is made up of 16 amino acids. Germline V gene data show CDR1 as SGDLS and CDR2 as YYNGEE. CDR3 coding DNA: TGTGCCAGCAGCCCCTTGGACCCAGCGTCTGGAAACACCATATATTTT. It translates to CASSPLDPASGNTIYF.